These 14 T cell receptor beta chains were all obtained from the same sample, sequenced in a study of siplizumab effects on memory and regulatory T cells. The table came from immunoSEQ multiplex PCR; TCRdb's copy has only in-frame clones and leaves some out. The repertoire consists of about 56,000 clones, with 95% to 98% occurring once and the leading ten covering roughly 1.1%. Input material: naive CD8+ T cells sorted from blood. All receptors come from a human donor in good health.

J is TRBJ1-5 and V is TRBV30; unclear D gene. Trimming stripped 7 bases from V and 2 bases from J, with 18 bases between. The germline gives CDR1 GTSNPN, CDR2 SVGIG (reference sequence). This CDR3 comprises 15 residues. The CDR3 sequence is CAYDMGGRGNQPQHF. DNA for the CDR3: TGTGCCTACGACATGGGTGGAAGGGGCAATCAGCCCCAGCATTTT.

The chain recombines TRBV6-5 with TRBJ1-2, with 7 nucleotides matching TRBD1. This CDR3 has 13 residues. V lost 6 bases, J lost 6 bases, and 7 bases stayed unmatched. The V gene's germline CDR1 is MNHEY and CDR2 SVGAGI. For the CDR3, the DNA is TGTGCCAGCAGCCCGGGACAGCGACATGGCTACACCTTC. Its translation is CASSPGQRHGYTF.

This CDR3 reads CASGLWSGNYGYTF. The CDR3 DNA is TGTGCTAGTGGTTTATGGTCGGGGAACTATGGCTACACCTTC. The gene calls are TRBV12-5 and TRBJ1-2; D gene unclear. This CDR3 is built from 14 residues. Germline CDR1 and CDR2: LGHNT and FRNRAP. Trimming shortened V by 3 bases and J by 2 bases, and 10 bases separated the two germline ends.

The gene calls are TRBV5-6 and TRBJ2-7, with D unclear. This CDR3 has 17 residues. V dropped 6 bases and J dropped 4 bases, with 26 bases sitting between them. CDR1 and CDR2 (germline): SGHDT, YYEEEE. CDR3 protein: CASKPFQLIRTSYEQYF. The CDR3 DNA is TGTGCCAGCAAACCCTTCCAACTGATAAGGACCTCTTACGAGCAGTACTTC. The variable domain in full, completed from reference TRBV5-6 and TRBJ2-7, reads DAGVTQSPTHLIKTRGQQVTLRCSPKSGHDTVSWYQQALGQGPQFIFQYYEEEERQRGNFPDRFSGHQFPNYSSELNVNALLLGDSALYLCASKPFQLIRTSYEQYFGPGTRLTVT.

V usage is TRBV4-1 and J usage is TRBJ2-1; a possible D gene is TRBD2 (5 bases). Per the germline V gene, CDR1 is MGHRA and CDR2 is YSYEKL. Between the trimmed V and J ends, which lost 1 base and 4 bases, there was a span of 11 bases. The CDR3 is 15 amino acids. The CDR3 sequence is CASSQATGLYNEQFF. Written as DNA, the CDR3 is TGCGCCAGCAGCCAAGCGACCGGACTGTACAATGAGCAGTTCTTC.

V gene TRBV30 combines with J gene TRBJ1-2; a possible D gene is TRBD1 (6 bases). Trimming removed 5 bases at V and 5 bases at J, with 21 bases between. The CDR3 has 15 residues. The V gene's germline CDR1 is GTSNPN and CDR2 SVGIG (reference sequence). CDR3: CAWAQRTVMTYGYTF. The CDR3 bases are TGTGCCTGGGCCCAGAGGACAGTCATGACATATGGCTACACCTTC.

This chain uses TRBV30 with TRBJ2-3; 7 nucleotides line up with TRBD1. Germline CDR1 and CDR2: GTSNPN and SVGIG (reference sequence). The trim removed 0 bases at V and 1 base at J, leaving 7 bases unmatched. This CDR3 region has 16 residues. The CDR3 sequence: CAWSVRPGGGTDTQYF. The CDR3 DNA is TGTGCCTGGAGTGTAAGGCCAGGGGGTGGCACAGATACGCAGTATTTT.

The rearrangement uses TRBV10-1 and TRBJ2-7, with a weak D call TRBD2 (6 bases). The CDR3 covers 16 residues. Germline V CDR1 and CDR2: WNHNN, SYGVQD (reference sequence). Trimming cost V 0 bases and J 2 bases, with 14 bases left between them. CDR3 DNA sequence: TGCGCCAGCAGTGAGTCACGGATCGGGAGCACCTACGAGCAGTACTTC. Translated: CASSESRIGSTYEQYF.

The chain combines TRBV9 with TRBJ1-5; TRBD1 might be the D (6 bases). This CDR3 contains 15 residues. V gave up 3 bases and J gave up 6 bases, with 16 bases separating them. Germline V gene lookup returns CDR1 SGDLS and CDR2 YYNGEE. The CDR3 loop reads CASSETGLAGQPQHF. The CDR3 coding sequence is TGTGCCAGCAGCGAGACAGGATTAGCGGGTCAGCCCCAGCATTTT.

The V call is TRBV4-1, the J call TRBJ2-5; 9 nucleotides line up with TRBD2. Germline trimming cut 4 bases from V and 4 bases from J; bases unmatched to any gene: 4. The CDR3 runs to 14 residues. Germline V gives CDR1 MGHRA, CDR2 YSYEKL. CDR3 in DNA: TGCGCCAGCAGCCTGCGGGAGGGCCGAGAGACCCAGTACTTC. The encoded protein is CASSLREGRETQYF.

The CDR3 nucleotides are TGTGCCAGTAGTATAGGCAGGGGGGTTGAAGCTTTCTTT. Translation: CASSIGRGVEAFF. V and J are TRBV19 and TRBJ1-1; 7 positions agree with TRBD1. J was trimmed by 7 bases and V by 1 base; bases with no gene match: 3. Germline V lookup: CDR1 LNHDA, CDR2 SQIVND (reference sequence). The CDR3 runs 13 residues.

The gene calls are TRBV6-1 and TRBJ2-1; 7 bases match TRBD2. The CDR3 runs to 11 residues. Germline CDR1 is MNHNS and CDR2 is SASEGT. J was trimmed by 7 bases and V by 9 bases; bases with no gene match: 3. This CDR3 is CASISGNEQFF. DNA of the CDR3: TGTGCCAGTATTAGCGGGAATGAGCAGTTCTTC.

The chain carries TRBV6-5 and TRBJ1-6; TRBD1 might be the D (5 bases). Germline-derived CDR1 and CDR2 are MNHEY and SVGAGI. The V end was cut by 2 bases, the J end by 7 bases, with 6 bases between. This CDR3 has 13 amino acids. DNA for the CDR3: TGTGCCAGCAGTTACGGGACGAATTCACCCCTCCACTTT. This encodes CASSYGTNSPLHF.

The CDR3 DNA is TGCAGCGTTCTCGGGCCTAGCGGGAGCCATTCCTCCTACGAGCAGTACTTC. Protein product: CSVLGPSGSHSSYEQYF. The chain joins TRBV29-1 to TRBJ2-7; TRBD2 aligns across 10 bases. Germline lookup yields CDR1 SQVTM and CDR2 ANQGSEA. After removal of 5 bases from V and 0 bases from J, the junction contained 13 bases not matched to a gene. This CDR3 has 17 amino acids.